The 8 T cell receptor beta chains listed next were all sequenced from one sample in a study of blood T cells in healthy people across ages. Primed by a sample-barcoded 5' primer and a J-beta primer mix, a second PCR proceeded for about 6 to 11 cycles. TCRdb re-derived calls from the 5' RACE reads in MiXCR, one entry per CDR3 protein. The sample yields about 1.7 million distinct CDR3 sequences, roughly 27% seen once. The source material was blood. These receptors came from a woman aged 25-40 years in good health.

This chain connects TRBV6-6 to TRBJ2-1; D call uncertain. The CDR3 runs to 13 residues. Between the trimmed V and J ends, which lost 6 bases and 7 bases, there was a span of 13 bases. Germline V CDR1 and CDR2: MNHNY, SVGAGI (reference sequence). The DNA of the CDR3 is TGTGCCAGCAGCAAACTTCCTGGGAATGAGCAGTTCTTC. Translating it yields CASSKLPGNEQFF.

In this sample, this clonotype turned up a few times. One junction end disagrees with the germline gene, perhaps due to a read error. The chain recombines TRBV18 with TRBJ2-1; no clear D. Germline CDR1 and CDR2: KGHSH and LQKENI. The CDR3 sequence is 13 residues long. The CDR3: CASSPRHYNGQFF. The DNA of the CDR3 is TGTGCCAGCTCACCAAGACATTACAATGGGCAGTTCTTC.

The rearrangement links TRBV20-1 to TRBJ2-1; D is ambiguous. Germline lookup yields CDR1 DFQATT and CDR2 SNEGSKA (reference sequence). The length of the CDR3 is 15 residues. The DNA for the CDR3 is TGCGGTGTAGTCATCGCGGTAAGCTCCTACAATGAGCAGTTCTTC. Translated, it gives CGVVIAVSSYNEQFF.

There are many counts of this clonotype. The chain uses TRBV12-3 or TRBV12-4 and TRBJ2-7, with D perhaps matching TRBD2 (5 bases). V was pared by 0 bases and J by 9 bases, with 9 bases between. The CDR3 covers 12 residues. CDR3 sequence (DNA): TGTGCCAGCAGTTTAGCGCGGGCAGGGCAGTACTTC. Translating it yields CASSLARAGQYF.

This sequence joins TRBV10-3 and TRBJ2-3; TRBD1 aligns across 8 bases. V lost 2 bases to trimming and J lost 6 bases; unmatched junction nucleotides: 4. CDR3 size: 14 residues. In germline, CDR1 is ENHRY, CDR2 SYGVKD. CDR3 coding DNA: TGTGCCATCAGTGAGAGGACAGGGAGGGATACGCAGTATTTT. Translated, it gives CAISERTGRDTQYF.

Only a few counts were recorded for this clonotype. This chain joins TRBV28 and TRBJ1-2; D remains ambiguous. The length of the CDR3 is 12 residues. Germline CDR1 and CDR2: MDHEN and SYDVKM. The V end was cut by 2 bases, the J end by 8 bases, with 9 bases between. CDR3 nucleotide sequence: TGTGCCAGCAGTTTAAAACAGAGCGGCTACACCTTC. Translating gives CASSLKQSGYTF.

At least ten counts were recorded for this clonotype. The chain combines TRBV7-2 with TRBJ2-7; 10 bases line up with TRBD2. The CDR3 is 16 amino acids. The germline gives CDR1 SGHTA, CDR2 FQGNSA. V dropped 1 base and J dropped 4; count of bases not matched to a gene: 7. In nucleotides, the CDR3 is TGTGCCAGCAGCTTAGAGCGGGAGGGGGGATATTACGAGCAGTACTTC. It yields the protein CASSLEREGGYYEQYF.

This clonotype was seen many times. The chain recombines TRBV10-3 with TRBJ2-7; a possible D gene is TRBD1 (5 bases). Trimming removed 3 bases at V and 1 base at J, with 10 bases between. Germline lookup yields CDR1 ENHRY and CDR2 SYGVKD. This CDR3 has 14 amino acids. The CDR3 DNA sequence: TGTGCCATCAGTGAAACAGGTGTATCCTACGAGCAGTACTTC. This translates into CAISETGVSYEQYF.